The entry that follows covers one TCR beta chain sequence. Its target is unknown. The data were obtained in a study of OX40 agonist ivuxolimab in advanced cancers. Study context: Patients in dose escalation had liver, melanoma, kidney or head and neck cancers. Those enrolled were 80% to 85% male, with a mean age of roughly 60 years and ages from 23 to 79. Study-wide findings and caveats: Certain nonresponders likewise exhibited a low normalized T-cell clonal expansion. At 0.1 to 3.0 mg/kg, clonal expansion of CD4+ and CD8+ blood T cells had occurred by week 6.

The table came from immunoSEQ multiplex PCR; TCRdb's copy has only in-frame clones and leaves some out. The repertoire consists of tens of thousands of clones, with more than 75% occurring once and the leading ten covering under 0.4%. The CDR3 covers 12 residues. V was pared by 1 base and J by 6 bases, with 4 bases between. Germline V gene lookup returns CDR1 SGHAT and CDR2 FQNNGV. The material sequenced was CD4+ or CD8+ T cells sorted from blood, taken in a trial of the OX40 agonist ivuxolimab. The rearrangement joins TRBV11-2 to TRBJ1-5; D is unclear. The clonotype was recovered from an adult with an advanced solid tumor such as melanoma, head and neck, liver or kidney cancer. CDR3 sequence (DNA): TGTGCCAGCAGCTTAGTTGGTCAGCCCCAGCATTTT. Translating it yields CASSLVGQPQHF.